A single sample gave rise to the 15 T cell receptor beta chains below, sequenced in a study of cytomegalovirus exposure and HLA in healthy donors. Use of 60 Vbeta and 13 Jbeta primers characterized the PCR. Profiling relied on immunoSEQ multiplex PCR, and the TCRdb table lists in-frame clones only, not all of them. Altogether roughly 190,000 clones are present, approximately 80% being singletons, with the ten largest covering 2.5% to 3%. Specimen: PBMCs. All receptors come from a female donor in good health and CMV-seronegative.

As concerns this clone: A read error may produce the germline difference seen at one junction end. The gene calls are TRBV7-9 and TRBJ1-4; the D gene is possibly TRBD1 (5 bases). CDR1 is SEHNR and CDR2 is FQNEAQ in the germline V gene (reference sequence). The CDR3 has 15 amino acids. The CDR3 DNA reads TGTTCCAGCAGCCCCCCACAGGCTGATAATGAAAAACTGTTTTTT. Translation: CSSSPPQADNEKLFF.

The chain carries TRBV6-5 and TRBJ2-4; D gene unclear. Trimming removed 4 bases from V and 8 bases from J, with 12 bases in between. This CDR3 comprises 13 residues. Germline assignment: CDR1 MNHEY and CDR2 SVGAGI. The CDR3 DNA reads as TGTGCCAGCAGTTCAGCCTTCGAGGACATTCAGTACTTC. Amino acid sequence: CASSSAFEDIQYF.

The chain couples TRBV9 to TRBJ2-3; 15 bases line up with TRBD2. This CDR3 is built from 18 residues. Germline V gene lookup returns CDR1 SGDLS and CDR2 YYNGEE. V lost 3 bases, J lost 2 bases, and 7 bases stayed unmatched. In DNA, the CDR3 is TGTGCCAGCAGCGCGGGGGGACTAGCGGGGGGCACCACAGATACGCAGTATTTT. Its translation: CASSAGGLAGGTTDTQYF.

This clone was recorded a few times. The chain is built from TRBV29-1 and TRBJ2-5, with 7 bases identical to TRBD1. CDR3 size: 14 residues. The V gene end was trimmed by 6 bases and the J gene end by 7 bases; junction bases not matched to a gene: 14. Germline V CDR1 and CDR2: SQVTM, ANQGSEA. CDR3 nucleotide sequence: TGCAGCGTCGGCCACAGGGGCATTTCGGGGACCCAGTACTTC. Protein product: CSVGHRGISGTQYF.

The rearrangement joins TRBV29-1 to TRBJ2-7; 7 bases agree with TRBD1. V trimming: 8 bases; J trimming: 5 bases; junction bases outside the gene matches: 12. The CDR3 covers 13 residues. The germline V gene encodes CDR1 SQVTM and CDR2 ANQGSEA. CDR3 residues: CSSVVTGDDEQYF. In nucleotides, the CDR3 is TGCAGCTCCGTGGTAACAGGGGACGACGAGCAGTACTTC.

The chain links TRBV27 to TRBJ2-7, with TRBD2 identical over 9 bases. The V segment lost 6 bases and the J segment 3 bases; nucleotides outside the gene matches: 9. The CDR3 contains 15 residues. Germline V gives CDR1 MNHEY, CDR2 SMNVEV (reference sequence). The CDR3 DNA sequence: TGTGCCAGCAGCCTCCTTGCGGGAGGGGGCTACGAGCAGTACTTC. Its translation: CASSLLAGGGYEQYF.

The chain links TRBV19 to TRBJ1-2, with 8 bases lining up with TRBD1. The CDR3 consists of 14 residues. The germline V gene has CDR1 LNHDA and CDR2 SQIVND (reference sequence). V lost 5 bases and J lost 4; bases outside the gene matches: 6. The CDR3 region is CASSPQGDGYGYTF. DNA for the CDR3: TGTGCCAGTAGTCCACAGGGGGACGGCTATGGCTACACCTTC. The variable domain in full, completed from reference TRBV19 and TRBJ1-2, reads DGGITQSPKYLFRKEGQNVTLSCEQNLNHDAMYWYRQDPGQGLRLIYYSQIVNDFQKGDIAEGYSVSREKKESFPLTVTSAQKNPTAFYLCASSPQGDGYGYTFGSGTRLTVV.

The rearrangement uses TRBV7-3 and TRBJ2-1; D unclear. This CDR3 contains 13 residues. CDR1 is SGHTA, CDR2 FQGTGA, per germline. V lost 5 bases and J lost 5, with 10 bases in between. CDR3 nucleotide sequence: TGTGCCAGCAGCCCCACCTCGGACAATGAGCAGTTCTTC. It specifies CASSPTSDNEQFF.

The J gene is TRBJ1-2, the V gene TRBV7-9, with D unresolved. The CDR3 spans 13 residues. Trimming pared 7 bases from V and 5 bases from J, leaving 14 bases between. Germline CDR1 and CDR2: SEHNR and FQNEAQ (reference sequence). CDR3 coding DNA: TGTGCCAGCACCCCTTACGGAGGGTATGGCTACACCTTC. It encodes CASTPYGGYGYTF.

The genes are TRBV9 and TRBJ2-2; 8 nucleotides match TRBD1. Germline V gene sequence: CDR1 SGDLS, CDR2 YYNGEE. The length of the CDR3 is 15 residues. The V gene end was trimmed by 5 bases and the J gene end by 8 bases; junction bases not matched to a gene: 11. This CDR3 reads CASSNGQGGRGELFF. Here the CDR3 DNA reads TGTGCCAGCAGTAATGGACAGGGAGGAAGAGGGGAGCTGTTTTTT.

This chain connects TRBV5-1 to TRBJ2-1; no definite D call. Germline CDR1 reads SGHRS; CDR2 reads YFSETQ. Trimming removed 0 bases from V and 4 bases from J, with 8 bases in between. This CDR3 has 14 amino acids. In nucleotides, the CDR3 is TGCGCCAGCAGCTTGGTGGGCGAATACAATGAGCAGTTCTTC. This encodes CASSLVGEYNEQFF.

This rearrangement joins TRBV5-1 to TRBJ2-1; TRBD1 matches at 8 bases. Germline V gene lookup returns CDR1 SGHRS and CDR2 YFSETQ. Germline trimming cut 4 bases from V and 4 bases from J; bases unmatched to any gene: 7. The CDR3 is 15 residues long. This CDR3 is CASSLSGTGYNEQFF. The CDR3 DNA sequence: TGCGCCAGCAGCCTATCCGGGACAGGTTACAATGAGCAGTTCTTC.

This chain uses TRBV5-1 with TRBJ2-2; no clear D gene. V was trimmed by 9 bases and J by 7 bases, leaving 13 bases between them. The germline CDR1 and CDR2 sequences are SGHRS and YFSETQ. The CDR3 consists of 12 residues. This chain's CDR3 is CATGPRFGELFF. In nucleotides, the CDR3 is TGCGCCACTGGCCCCAGGTTCGGGGAGCTGTTTTTT.

This clone was found a few times. The junction departs from germline at one end; a sequencing error may be responsible. The gene calls are TRBV7-9 and TRBJ2-1; TRBD2 matches at 10 bases. Germline CDR1 is SEHNR and CDR2 is FQNEAQ (reference sequence). The CDR3 contains 16 residues. CDR3 residues: CSSSSLAGESYNEQFF. The DNA of the CDR3 is TGTTCCAGCAGCTCCCTAGCGGGAGAATCGTACAATGAGCAGTTCTTC. The whole variable domain, remainder taken from reference TRBV7-9 and TRBJ2-1, is DTGVSQNPRHKITKRGQNVTFRCDPISEHNRLYWYRQTLGQGPEFLTYFQNEAQLEKSRLLSDRFSAERPKGSFSTLEIQRTEQGDSAMYLCSSSSLAGESYNEQFFGPGTRLTVL.

The J gene is TRBJ2-7, the V gene TRBV19; weak D call: TRBD1 (5 bases). Germline lookup yields CDR1 LNHDA and CDR2 SQIVND (reference sequence). Trimming cost V 5 bases and J 2 bases, with 10 bases left between them. This CDR3 spans 13 amino acids. Here the CDR3 DNA reads TGTGCCAGTAGTTCGGGCAGGGCCTACGAGCAGTACTTC. Residues: CASSSGRAYEQYF.